A single sample gave rise to the 20 T cell receptor beta chains below, sequenced in a study of CXCR3 chemokines and chemotherapy response in bladder cancer. TCRdb re-called the PCR reads with MiXCR, one entry per CDR3 protein. There are 7,000 to 9,500 distinct CDR3 sequences in the sample; roughly 23% occur only once, and around 9% lies in the top ten. This material was acquired from a patient whose treatment included neoadjuvant chemotherapy. These receptors were obtained from a human donor with bladder cancer that did not respond to neoadjuvant chemotherapy.

The genes are TRBV20-1 and TRBJ2-3; possibly TRBD1 for D (5 bases). V lost 4 bases and J 1 base, leaving 12 bases between the germline ends. CDR1 and CDR2 (germline): DFQATT, SNEGSKA (reference sequence). The CDR3 has 14 amino acids. The CDR3: CSAKAGSGTDTQYF. The CDR3 DNA reads as TGCAGTGCTAAGGCAGGGTCTGGCACAGATACGCAGTATTTT.

This clonotype was seen repeatedly, ten times or more. V gene TRBV5-4 combines with J gene TRBJ2-3; 16 nucleotides agree with TRBD2. Per germline, CDR1 SGHNT and CDR2 YYREEE (reference sequence). The CDR3 totals 18 residues. V lost 3 bases and J lost 10; bases outside the gene matches: 14. CDR3 sequence reads: CASSSLAGTSGGGAAQYF. The CDR3 DNA reads as TGTGCCAGCAGCTCCCTGGCCGGGACTAGCGGGGGGGGGGCTGCGCAGTATTTT. Full variable domain (remainder filled in from reference TRBV5-4 and TRBJ2-3): ETGVTQSPTHLIKTRGQQVTLRCSSQSGHNTVSWYQQALGQGPQFIFQYYREEENGRGNFPPRFSGLQFPNYSSELNVNALELDDSALYLCASSSLAGTSGGGAAQYFGPGTRLTVL.

By sample fraction, this clonotype is medium-sized. CDR3 DNA: TGTGCCAGCAGCTGGCTGACGGACGAGGTGCTGTTTTTT. Translation gives CASSWLTDEVLFF. The J gene is TRBJ2-2, the V gene TRBV7-2; unclear D gene. This CDR3 region has 13 residues. CDR1 and CDR2 from the germline V gene are SGHTA and FQGNSA. Trimming took 4 bases from V and 13 from J, leaving 16 bases between them.

This clonotype was seen repeatedly, ten times or more. The rearrangement uses TRBV7-9 and TRBJ1-2, with TRBD1 matching over 9 bases. Trimming took 0 bases from V and 5 from J; bases not matched to a gene: 10. CDR3 length: 17 amino acids. Germline V gene sequence: CDR1 SEHNR, CDR2 FQNEAQ (reference sequence). CDR3 residues: CASSLAGQGPSSYGYTF. The CDR3 nucleotides read TGTGCCAGCAGCTTAGCGGGACAGGGTCCCTCTTCTTATGGCTACACCTTC.

Regarding this clonotype: A read error likely explains this, since a far larger clone differs by one base. The chain recombines TRBV6-2 or TRBV6-3 with TRBJ2-1; D might be TRBD1 (5 bases). This CDR3 region has 12 residues. Trimming took 6 bases from V and 10 from J, leaving 13 bases between them. Germline lookup yields CDR1 MNHEY and CDR2 SVGEGT. CDR3 protein: CASRAGLYEQFF. CDR3 sequence (DNA): TGTGCCAGCAGGGCAGGGCTATACGAGCAGTTCTTC.

Many counts were recorded for this clonotype. The chain recombines TRBV5-6 with TRBJ2-3; 9 nucleotides align to TRBD2. This CDR3 spans 16 amino acids. V lost 1 base and J lost 5; bases outside the gene matches: 8. CDR1 is SGHDT and CDR2 is YYEEEE in the germline V gene. The CDR3 coding sequence is TGTGCCAGCAGCTTGAAAGCGGGGGGCCGGATAGATACGCAGTATTTT. Its translation: CASSLKAGGRIDTQYF. The variable domain in full, completed from reference TRBV5-6 and TRBJ2-3, reads DAGVTQSPTHLIKTRGQQVTLRCSPKSGHDTVSWYQQALGQGPQFIFQYYEEEERQRGNFPDRFSGHQFPNYSSELNVNALLLGDSALYLCASSLKAGGRIDTQYFGPGTRLTVL.

This clonotype was recorded many times. The V gene is TRBV11-2, the J gene TRBJ2-2; 7 bases align to TRBD1. This CDR3 has 15 residues. Germline trimming cut 3 bases from V and 6 bases from J; bases unmatched to any gene: 7. The germline gives CDR1 SGHAT, CDR2 FQNNGV. CDR3 protein: CASSLGQLRAGELFF. As DNA, the CDR3 is TGTGCCAGCAGCTTGGGACAGCTCCGGGCCGGGGAGCTGTTTTTT.

This clonotype occurred many times. The chain employs TRBV12-3 or TRBV12-4 and TRBJ2-5, with D uncertain. V lost 0 bases to trimming and J lost 4 bases, with 6 bases between them. CDR3 length: 13 residues. CDR3 in DNA: TGTGCCAGCAGTTTAGCACAGTCAGAGACCCAGTACTTC. Protein sequence: CASSLAQSETQYF.

As concerns this clonotype: A single base is all that separates this from a far larger clone, so a read error is likely. As DNA, the CDR3 is TGTGCCAGCAGCAGAAGACTGAGCCCCACAGAGACCCAGTACTTC. Translating gives CASSRRLSPTETQYF. J is TRBJ2-5 and V is TRBV10-3; D uncertain. V was shortened by 10 bases and J by 4 bases, with 22 bases between the two germline ends. Germline V gives CDR1 ENHRY, CDR2 SYGVKD. CDR3 size: 15 residues.

Relative to its sample, this clonotype is medium-sized (0.01 to 0.1%). The genes are TRBV6-2 or TRBV6-3 and TRBJ2-1; D is undetermined. This CDR3 contains 13 residues. Germline CDR1 and CDR2: MNHEY and SVGEGT. Trimming cost V 10 bases and J 7 bases, with 17 bases left between them. The CDR3: CATNRINRNEQFF. The DNA of the CDR3 is TGTGCCACCAATAGGATCAACCGGAATGAGCAGTTCTTC.

This clonotype rates as medium-sized (0.01 to 0.1%). The chain links TRBV10-3 to TRBJ2-2; D gene unclear. Germline V lookup: CDR1 ENHRY, CDR2 SYGVKD. V lost 8 bases, J lost 0 bases, and 7 bases lay in between. The CDR3 consists of 13 residues. The CDR3: CAIWTANTGELFF. The CDR3 coding sequence is TGTGCCATCTGGACGGCGAACACCGGGGAGCTGTTTTTT.

The J gene is TRBJ2-5, the V gene TRBV2; TRBD2 might be the D (6 bases). Trimming shortened V by 8 bases and J by 3 bases, and 13 bases separated the two germline ends. The V gene's germline CDR1 is SNHLY and CDR2 FYNNEI. The CDR3 is 13 residues long. DNA of the CDR3: TGTGCCAGCGGAAGGACTAATGAAGAGACCCAGTACTTC. Its protein is CASGRTNEETQYF.

Relative to its sample, this clonotype is medium-sized. This chain connects TRBV10-3 to TRBJ2-1, with a possible D match to TRBD1 (6 bases). The ends were cut back, 5 bases at V and 3 bases at J, with 14 bases in the middle. In germline, CDR1 is ENHRY, CDR2 SYGVKD. This CDR3 has 15 residues. This CDR3 reads CAISSDSRNYNEQFF. DNA for the CDR3: TGTGCCATCAGTTCGGACAGCCGAAACTACAATGAGCAGTTCTTC.

This clonotype was seen a few times. CDR3 coding DNA: TGTGCCAGCAGTTTCCGGACGGCGGGAAACACCATATATTTT. Translated, it gives CASSFRTAGNTIYF. The V gene is TRBV12-3 or TRBV12-4, the J gene TRBJ1-3; no definite D call. The CDR3 has 14 amino acids. V was cut by 3 bases and J by 4 bases, with 10 bases left in between.

About this clonotype: A far more abundant clone sits one base away, making this likely a read error. J is TRBJ2-7 and V is TRBV6-6, with 7 bases aligning to TRBD1. Germline CDR1 reads MNHNY; CDR2 reads SVGAGI (reference sequence). Trimming took 5 bases from V and 5 from J; bases not matched to a gene: 12. The CDR3 has 15 residues. CDR3 sequence: CASSESGTVKDEQYF. CDR3 in DNA: TGTGCCAGCAGTGAGTCGGGGACAGTTAAGGACGAGCAGTACTTC.

The table lists this clonotype with a few counts. A far larger clone is a single base away, which makes a read error likely. The chain carries TRBV7-2 and TRBJ2-1; tentatively, D is TRBD2 (6 bases). V was cut by 4 bases and J by 10 bases, with 20 bases left in between. In germline, CDR1 is SGHTA, CDR2 FQGNSA. There are 15 residues in the CDR3. CDR3 sequence: CASSSAGGIAYEQFF. The CDR3 nucleotides are TGTGCCAGCAGCTCGGCCGGGGGAATTGCCTACGAGCAGTTCTTC.

This clonotype has at least ten counts. The chain couples TRBV6-5 to TRBJ2-7; possible D gene TRBD2, 7 bases. The CDR3 is 12 residues long. Germline lookup yields CDR1 MNHEY and CDR2 SVGAGI. V dropped 7 bases and J dropped 2 bases, with 9 bases sitting between them. In DNA form, the CDR3 reads TGTGCCAGCAAAGGGGGGGCCTACGAGCAGTACTTC. Amino acids: CASKGGAYEQYF.

The gene calls are TRBV6-2 or TRBV6-3 and TRBJ2-7; D may be TRBD2 (6 bases). V lost 6 bases and J 7 bases, leaving 19 bases between the germline ends. The germline V gene encodes CDR1 MNHEY and CDR2 SVGEGT. The CDR3 runs to 14 residues. CDR3 nucleotide sequence: TGTGCCAGCAGCGCCGGGATCCGGGGAGGAGAGCAGTACTTC. It codes for CASSAGIRGGEQYF.

This clonotype was detected many times. CDR3 DNA sequence: TGCAGTGGGGGGTCCTACAATGAGCAGTTCTTC. Its translation: CSGGSYNEQFF. This chain uses TRBV20-1 with TRBJ2-1, with D perhaps assigned TRBD1 or TRBD2 (5 bases each). CDR1 DFQATT and CDR2 SNEGSKA come from the germline V gene (reference sequence). The CDR3 consists of 11 residues. Trimming cost V 7 bases and J 1 base, with 5 bases left between them.

This clonotype was seen ten or more times. CDR3 sequence: CASSVRGAGNEQFF. The CDR3, as DNA: TGTGCCAGCAGTGTAAGGGGGGCTGGGAATGAGCAGTTCTTC. This sequence joins TRBV25-1 and TRBJ2-1; the D call may be TRBD1 or TRBD2 (6 bases each). Trimming left V 4 bases short and J 7 bases short, with 14 bases between. This CDR3 is built from 14 residues. In germline, CDR1 is MGHDK, CDR2 SYGVNS.